This T cell receptor (beta chain) was profiled in a study of T cell clones after liver transplantation. Study overall: Tolerant meant at least one year fully off immunosuppression without liver enzymes above twice normal.

TCRdb's copy holds only in-frame clones and misses some; the assay was immunoSEQ multiplex PCR. The data show 65,000 to 90,000 clones, more than 75% seen once. This receptor was obtained from a human donor who received a liver transplant. Sample: CD4+ T cells from blood, taken before liver transplant.

This chain's CDR3 is CASSLGGSGGETQYF. The CDR3 DNA sequence: TGTGCCAGCAGCTTAGGCGGCTCAGGGGGAGAGACCCAGTACTTC. The chain links TRBV7-2 to TRBJ2-5; 7 positions agree with TRBD1. Trimming at V came to 1 base and at J to 4 bases, leaving 6 bases not matched to a gene. The CDR3 is 15 amino acids. Per the germline V gene, CDR1 is SGHTA and CDR2 is FQGNSA.